Listed below are T cell receptor beta chains from one sample, sequenced in a study of OX40 agonist ivuxolimab in advanced cancers. This table comes from immunoSEQ multiplex PCR, and its TCRdb copy is limited to in-frame clones, with some not included. The sample records more than 60,000 clones, about 85% being singletons. Specimen: CD4+ or CD8+ T cells sorted from blood, collected in a trial of the OX40 agonist ivuxolimab. The receptors were gathered from an adult with an advanced solid tumor such as melanoma, head and neck, liver or kidney cancer. Both conserved end residues are part of each CDR3. The order of the fields is V gene, J gene, clone size, D gene, CDR3 DNA, CDR3 protein. The D gene is left open where the match is weak. Expanded clones get a size class; other rows say once, few or many, or leave the size out.

V: TRBV4-2; J: TRBJ2-3; size: NA; D: TRBD2; DNA: TGTGCCAGCAGCCCTGGAGGGGTTGGCGGGGGGGCGGGGACAGATACGCAGTATTTT; CDR3: CASSPGGVGGGAGTDTQYF
V: TRBV21-1; J: TRBJ2-1; size: NA; D: NA; DNA: TGTGCCAGCAGCAAAGGCTCTGGGACTAGCGGGAGGAGCAATGAGCAGTTCTTC; CDR3: CASSKGSGTSGRSNEQFF
V: TRBV6-1; J: TRBJ1-1; size: NA; D: NA; DNA: TGTGCCAGCAGTGAACACGGGGGCCCCACTGAAGCTTTCTTT; CDR3: CASSEHGGPTEAFF
V: TRBV28; J: TRBJ2-3; size: NA; D: NA; DNA: TGTGCCAGCAGTCGTACAGGGTCGGGTACGCAGTATTTT; CDR3: CASSRTGSGTQYF
V: TRBV19; J: TRBJ1-1; size: NA; D: NA; DNA: TGTGCCAGTAGTATGATGATTCGGACAGCCCGGACGTTGGAGAGGACTGAAGCTTTCTTT; CDR3: CASSMMIRTARTLERTEAFF
V: TRBV9; J: TRBJ1-6; size: NA; D: NA; DNA: TGTGCCAGCAGCCCCGTCGCCTATAATTCACCCCTCCACTTT; CDR3: CASSPVAYNSPLHF
V: TRBV27; J: TRBJ1-1; size: NA; D: NA; DNA: TGTGCCAGCAGTCTTCCAGGGGACACTGAAGCTTTCTTT; CDR3: CASSLPGDTEAFF
V: TRBV18; J: TRBJ2-7; size: NA; D: NA; DNA: TGTGCCAGCTCTCTCCGGGACACTAGTGGCTACTCCTACGAGCAGTACTTC; CDR3: CASSLRDTSGYSYEQYF
V: TRBV2; J: TRBJ1-5; size: NA; D: TRBD1; DNA: TGTGCCAGCAGTTTCGACAGGGTAGACAATCAGCCCCAGCATTTT; CDR3: CASSFDRVDNQPQHF
V: TRBV7-8; J: TRBJ1-2; size: NA; D: NA; DNA: TGTGCCAGCAGTCCAAAACCGCAGGGAGCTAACTATGGCTACACCTTC; CDR3: CASSPKPQGANYGYTF
V: TRBV6-4; J: TRBJ1-1; size: NA; D: TRBD1; DNA: TGTGCCAGCAGTGCCACCGGGAGACAGGGGTACACTGAAGCTTTCTTT; CDR3: CASSATGRQGYTEAFF
V: TRBV7-9; J: TRBJ2-7; size: NA; D: NA; DNA: TGTGCCAGCAGCCTCACAGGGGAGGACGAGCAGTACTTC; CDR3: CASSLTGEDEQYF
V: TRBV27; J: TRBJ1-6; size: NA; D: NA; DNA: TGTGCCAGCAGTGAGGACGGATTTCTAGCCTATAATTCACCCCTCCACTTT; CDR3: CASSEDGFLAYNSPLHF
V: TRBV5-4; J: TRBJ2-5; size: few; D: NA; DNA: TGTGCCAGCAGCCTCCCGGGAACTCCGGGGTCAGAGACCCAGTACTTC; CDR3: CASSLPGTPGSETQYF
V: TRBV9; J: TRBJ2-1; size: few; D: TRBD2; DNA: TGTGCCAGCAGCGTACTAGCGGGTGAGCAGTTCTTC; CDR3: CASSVLAGEQFF
V: TRBV7-9; J: TRBJ1-3; size: NA; D: NA; DNA: TGTGCCAGCAGCTGGTCAGCAAGCTCTGGAAACACCATATATTTT; CDR3: CASSWSASSGNTIYF
V: TRBV30; J: TRBJ2-7; size: many; D: TRBD1; DNA: TGTGCCTGGAAGGGGACAGGGAGCAACGAGCAGTACTTC; CDR3: CAWKGTGSNEQYF